This T cell receptor (beta chain) was recorded in a study of T cell responses to AZD1222 COVID-19 vaccine. Germline CDR1 and CDR2: SGHNT and YYREEE (reference sequence). Deletions cut 1 base from V and 3 bases from J, with 11 bases between. This CDR3 is built from 15 residues. Generated by immunoSEQ multiplex PCR, the TCRdb table keeps only in-frame clones and is missing some. Of some 200,000 clones in the sample, around 94% were seen once. This receptor was identified in an adult who received the MenACWY meningococcal vaccine as a control. The material was peripheral blood, obtained 28 days after the second dose of the MenACWY control vaccine. The chain joins TRBV5-4 to TRBJ2-1; weak D call: TRBD1 (6 bases). The CDR3 bases are TGTGCCAGCAGCTTGTCAGGGGCAGGCTACAATGAGCAGTTCTTC. It is translated as CASSLSGAGYNEQFF.